What follows are 5 T cell receptor beta chains derived from one specimen sequenced in a study of blood T cell repertoires in COVID-19. Method: immunoSEQ multiplex PCR; TCRdb's copy keeps in-frame clones and lacks some. The sample lists approximately 180,000 clones, 81% occurring once. Input material: peripheral blood. The origin of the receptors is an elderly woman with COVID-19, enrolled during active disease.

The J gene is TRBJ2-1, the V gene TRBV15; D unresolved. This CDR3 is 13 amino acids long. Germline assignment: CDR1 LNHNV and CDR2 YYDKDF (reference sequence). Trimming removed 6 bases at V and 5 bases at J, with 11 bases between. The CDR3 DNA follows: TGTGCCACCAGTTTTAGACAAAACAATGAGCAGTTCTTC. This codes for CATSFRQNNEQFF.

V gene TRBV19 combines with J gene TRBJ1-5; TRBD1 might be the D (6 bases). The V and J ends lost 7 bases and 6 bases respectively, with 10 bases between them. Per germline, CDR1 LNHDA and CDR2 SQIVND (reference sequence). This CDR3 has 12 residues. For the CDR3, the DNA is TGTGCCAGTAAAGGGGGAAGTCAGCCCCAGCATTTT. Translating it yields CASKGGSQPQHF.

This rearrangement joins TRBV19 to TRBJ2-1, with D possibly being TRBD2 (6 bases). Germline V lookup: CDR1 LNHDA, CDR2 SQIVND (reference sequence). The CDR3 length is 15 residues. V lost 3 bases, J lost 0 bases, and 9 bases lay in between. CDR3: CASSIGSFSYNEQFF. CDR3 sequence (DNA): TGTGCCAGTAGTATCGGGAGTTTCTCCTACAATGAGCAGTTCTTC. Complete variable domain (other parts from reference TRBV19 and TRBJ2-1): DGGITQSPKYLFRKEGQNVTLSCEQNLNHDAMYWYRQDPGQGLRLIYYSQIVNDFQKGDIAEGYSVSREKKESFPLTVTSAQKNPTAFYLCASSIGSFSYNEQFFGPGTRLTVL.

The chain recombines TRBV12-5 with TRBJ2-5; tentatively, D is TRBD1 (6 bases). Trimming removed 4 bases at V and 3 bases at J, with 12 bases between. From germline, CDR1 is LGHNT and CDR2 FRNRAP. The CDR3 has 14 amino acids. CDR3 sequence: CASGSGQKKETQYF. CDR3 nucleotide sequence: TGTGCTAGTGGTTCGGGACAAAAAAAAGAGACCCAGTACTTC.

This chain joins TRBV7-6 and TRBJ1-5; D gene ambiguous. V was cut by 5 bases and J by 9 bases, with 17 bases left in between. This CDR3 has 14 amino acids. CDR1 is SGHVS, CDR2 FNYEAQ, per germline. CDR3 DNA sequence: TGTGCCAGCAGCCTCGCAGGTACTAGTGCGCCCCAGCATTTT. Protein sequence: CASSLAGTSAPQHF.